The clone carrying this TCR beta chain turned up a few times. The entry originates in a study of blood T cell repertoires in COVID-19. Whole-study context: Researchers got acute and convalescent COVID-19 samples from the United States, Italy and Spain. The cDNA or gDNA used as material had been derived from T cells, B-cell-depleted T cells, or PBMCs.

Authors' processing steps: Reference gene primers were amplified, and this amplification served to estimate nucleated cell counts. Assay used: immunoSEQ multiplex PCR; TCRdb lists only in-frame clones, some missing. V and J calls and clone size are those listed in that table; D and trimming were worked out from the DNA. This table has approximately 150,000 clones, approximately 85% appearing once. Germline CDR1 LGHDT, CDR2 YNNKEL (reference sequence). Trimming took off 0 bases at V and 6 bases at J, with 17 bases between the two ends. This CDR3 contains 16 residues. The V and J genes are TRBV3-1 (or the pseudogene TRBV3-2) and TRBJ1-2; tentatively, D is TRBD1 (6 bases). The TCR comes from a man in his forties with acute or convalescent COVID-19. Sample: peripheral blood. The CDR3, as DNA: TGTGCCAGCAGCCAAGAAGCAGTAAGGGGGAGCCATGGCTACACCTTC. Protein sequence: CASSQEAVRGSHGYTF.